This T cell receptor (beta chain) was sequenced in a study of blood T cell repertoires in COVID-19 (dated by TCRdb to 2018 to 2021). Broadly, across the study: The collaborator samples originated in the United States, Italy and Spain and spanned the acute and convalescent phases of COVID-19. The dataset comprised deeply sampled blood TCRbeta repertoires from subjects exposed to, actively infected with, or recovered from COVID-19. The prospective study material was composed of cDNA or gDNA derived from T cells, B-cell-depleted T cells, or PBMCs. Samples came from the ongoing ImmuneRACE study (first 160 participants) plus 1,254 subjects from 6 global collaborators. The repertoires were released in a freely available public database meant as a resource for research on the immune response to SARS-CoV-2. Sample metadata almost always included a de-identified subject ID, COVID-19 status, age in years and sex. Where HLA class I and class II types were available, the types were taken from metadata supplied by the sample provider, not from assay-based typing.

TCRbeta CDR3 regions were amplified from genomic DNA by means of the immunoSEQ Assay, a bias-controlled multiplex PCR. Under the source paper's analysis protocol: Nucleated cell counts per sample were estimated from amplification of reference gene primers within the assay. Sequence reads were collapsed and filtered to measure the absolute abundance of every unique TCRbeta CDR3 rearrangement. For each sample, productive Simpson clonality was calculated as the square root of Simpson's diversity index across productive rearrangements. Entries here come from immuneACCESS through TCRdb and include only in-frame sequences with V and J called. Some clones fail to appear in such tables; in the studies checked, an unresolved V gene covers under half of the shortfall, and the cause of the remainder is unknown. V and J calls and clone size follow that table, whereas D and trimming were derived from the DNA. Present in this sample are over 300,000 clones, roughly 90% of which were seen just once. Over 1% of the sample belongs to the ten largest clones.

As to this clone: The antigen it binds to is not known. Within one base of it there is no much larger clone, and no base qualities were kept.

Collaborating institutions collected whole blood in K2EDTA tubes following their own protocols. For TCRbeta analysis, collaborators shipped samples in one of three forms: frozen whole blood, isolated PBMCs, or DNA extracted from either of those sample types. V gives up 4 bases and J gives up 5 bases, and the segment between their germline ends measures 12 bases. CDR1 and CDR2 were assigned from the germline V gene as SGHTA and FQGNSA. Measured from the cysteine to the phenylalanine, the CDR3 is 15 residues long. Just the 45-base CDR3 DNA is kept, in frame starting at base 1. Overall study outcomes, separate from this receptor: How much clinical and demographic metadata was included differed by source and by participant, and the metadata was provided uncurated.

The V gene is TRBV7-2 and the J gene is TRBJ1-6, with a weak D call of TRBD1 (6 bases match). Sequences were obtained from peripheral blood. The TCR originated in a man aged 40-55 years with acute or convalescent COVID-19. This receptor carries the CDR3 CASSSLDRNNSPLHF. The DNA sequence is as follows: TGTGCCAGCAGCTCCCTGGACAGAAATAATTCACCCCTCCACTTT.